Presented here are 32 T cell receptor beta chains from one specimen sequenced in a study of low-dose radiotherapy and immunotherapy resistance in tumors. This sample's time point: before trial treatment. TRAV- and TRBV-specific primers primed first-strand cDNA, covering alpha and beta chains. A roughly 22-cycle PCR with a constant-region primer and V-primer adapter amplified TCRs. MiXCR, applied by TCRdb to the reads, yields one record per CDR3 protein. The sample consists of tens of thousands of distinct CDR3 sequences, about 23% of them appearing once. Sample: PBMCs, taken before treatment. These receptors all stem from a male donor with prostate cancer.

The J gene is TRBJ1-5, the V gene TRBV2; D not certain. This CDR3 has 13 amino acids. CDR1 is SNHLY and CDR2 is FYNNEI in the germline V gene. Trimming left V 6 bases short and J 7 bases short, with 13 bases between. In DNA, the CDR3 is TGTGCCAGCAGGGAAACTGGGGTGCAGCCCCAGCATTTT. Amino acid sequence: CASRETGVQPQHF.

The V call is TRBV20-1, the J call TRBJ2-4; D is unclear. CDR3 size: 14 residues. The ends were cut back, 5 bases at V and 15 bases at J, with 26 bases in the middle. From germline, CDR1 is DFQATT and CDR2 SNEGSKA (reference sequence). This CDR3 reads CSAHDNMQSLGGYF. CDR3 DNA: TGCAGTGCTCACGACAATATGCAGTCCCTTGGTGGGTACTTC.

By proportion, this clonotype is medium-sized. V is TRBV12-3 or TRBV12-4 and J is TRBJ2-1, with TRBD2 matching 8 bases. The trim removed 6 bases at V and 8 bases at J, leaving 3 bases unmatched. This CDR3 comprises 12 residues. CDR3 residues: CASRGLAYEQFF. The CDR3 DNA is TGTGCCAGCAGAGGACTAGCTTATGAGCAGTTCTTC.

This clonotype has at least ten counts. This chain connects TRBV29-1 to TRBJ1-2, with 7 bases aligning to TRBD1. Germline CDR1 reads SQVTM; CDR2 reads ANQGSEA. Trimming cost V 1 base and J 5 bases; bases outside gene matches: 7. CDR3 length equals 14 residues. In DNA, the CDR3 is TGCAGCGTTGAAGGAGGGACAGACGTTTATGGCTACACCTTC. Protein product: CSVEGGTDVYGYTF.

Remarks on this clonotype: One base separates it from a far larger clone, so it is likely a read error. The CDR3 is CASSWDRGNQETLYF. The CDR3 nucleotides read TGTGCCAGCAGCTGGGACAGGGGGAACCAAGAGACCCTGTACTTC. This chain connects TRBV5-8 to TRBJ2-5, with TRBD1 matching over 11 bases. Germline CDR1 SGHTS, CDR2 YDEGEE. The CDR3 totals 15 residues.

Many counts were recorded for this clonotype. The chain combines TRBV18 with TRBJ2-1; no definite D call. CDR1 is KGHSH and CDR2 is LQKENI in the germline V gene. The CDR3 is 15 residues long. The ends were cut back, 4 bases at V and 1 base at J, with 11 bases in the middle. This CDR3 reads CASSRTPQSYNEQFF. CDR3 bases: TGTGCCAGCTCACGTACGCCCCAGTCCTACAATGAGCAGTTCTTC.

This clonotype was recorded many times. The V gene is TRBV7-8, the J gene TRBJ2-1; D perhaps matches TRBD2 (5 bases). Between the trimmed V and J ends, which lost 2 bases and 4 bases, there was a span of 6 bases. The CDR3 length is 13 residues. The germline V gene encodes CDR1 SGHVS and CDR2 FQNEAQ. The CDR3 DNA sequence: TGTGCCAGCAGCTTACGAGGGTACAATGAGCAGTTCTTC. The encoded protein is CASSLRGYNEQFF.

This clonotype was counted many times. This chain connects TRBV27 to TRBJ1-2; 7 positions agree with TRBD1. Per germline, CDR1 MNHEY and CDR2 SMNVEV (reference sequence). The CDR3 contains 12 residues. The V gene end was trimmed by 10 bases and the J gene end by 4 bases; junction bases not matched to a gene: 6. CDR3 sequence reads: CANVSGGYGYTF. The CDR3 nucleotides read TGTGCCAACGTATCAGGGGGCTATGGCTACACCTTC.

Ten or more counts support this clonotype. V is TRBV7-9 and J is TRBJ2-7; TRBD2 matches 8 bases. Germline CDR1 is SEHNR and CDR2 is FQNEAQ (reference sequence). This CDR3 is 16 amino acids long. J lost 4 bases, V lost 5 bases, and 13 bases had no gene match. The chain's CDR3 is CASSPRSAGVMYEQYF. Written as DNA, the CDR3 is TGTGCCAGCAGCCCTCGGTCAGCGGGAGTAATGTACGAGCAGTACTTC.

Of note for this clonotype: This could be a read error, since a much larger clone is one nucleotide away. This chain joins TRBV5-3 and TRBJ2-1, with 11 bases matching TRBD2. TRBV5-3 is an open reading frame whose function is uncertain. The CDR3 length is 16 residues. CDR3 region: CVSSETGTSGNNEQFF. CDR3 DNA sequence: TGTGTCAGCAGCGAAACCGGGACTAGCGGCAACAATGAGCAGTTCTTC.

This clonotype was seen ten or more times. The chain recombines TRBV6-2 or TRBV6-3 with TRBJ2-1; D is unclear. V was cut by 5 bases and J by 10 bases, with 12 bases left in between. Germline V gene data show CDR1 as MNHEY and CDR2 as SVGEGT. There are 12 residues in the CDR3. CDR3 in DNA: TGTGCCAGCAGTGCCCACTTGGAAGAGCAGTTCTTC. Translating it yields CASSAHLEEQFF.

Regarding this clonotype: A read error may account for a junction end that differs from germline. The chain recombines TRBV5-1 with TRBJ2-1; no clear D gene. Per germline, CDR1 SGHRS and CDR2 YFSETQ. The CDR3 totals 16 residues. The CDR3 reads CASSLRRVSSYNEQFF. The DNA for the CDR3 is TGTGCCAGCAGCTTGCGAAGGGTCTCCTCCTACAATGAGCAGTTCTTC. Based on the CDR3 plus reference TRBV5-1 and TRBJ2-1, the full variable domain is KAGVTQTPRYLIKTRGQQVTLSCSPISGHRSVSWYQQTPGQGLQFLFEYFSETQRNKGNFPGRFSGRQFSNSRSEMNVSTLELGDSALYLCASSLRRVSSYNEQFFGPGTRLTVL.

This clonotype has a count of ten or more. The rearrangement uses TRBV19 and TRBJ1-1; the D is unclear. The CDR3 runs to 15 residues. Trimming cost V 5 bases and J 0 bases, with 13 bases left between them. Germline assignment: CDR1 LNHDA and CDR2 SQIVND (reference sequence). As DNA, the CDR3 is TGTGCCAGTAGTTCTGGGGAGCTCTTGAACACTGAAGCTTTCTTT. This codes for CASSSGELLNTEAFF.

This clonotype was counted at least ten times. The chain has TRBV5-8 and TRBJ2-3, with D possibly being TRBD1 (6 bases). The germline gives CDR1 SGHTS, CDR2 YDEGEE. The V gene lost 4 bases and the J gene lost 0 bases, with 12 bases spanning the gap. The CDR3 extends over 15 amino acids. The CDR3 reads CASSPRGGSTDTQYF. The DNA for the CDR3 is TGTGCCAGCAGCCCCAGGGGTGGAAGCACAGATACGCAGTATTTT.

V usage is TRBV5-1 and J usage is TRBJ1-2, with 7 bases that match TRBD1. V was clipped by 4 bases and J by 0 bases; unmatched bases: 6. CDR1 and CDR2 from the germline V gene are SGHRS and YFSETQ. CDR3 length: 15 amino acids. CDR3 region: CASSSWTGSNYGYTF. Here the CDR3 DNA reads TGCGCCAGCAGCAGCTGGACAGGCTCTAACTATGGCTACACCTTC.

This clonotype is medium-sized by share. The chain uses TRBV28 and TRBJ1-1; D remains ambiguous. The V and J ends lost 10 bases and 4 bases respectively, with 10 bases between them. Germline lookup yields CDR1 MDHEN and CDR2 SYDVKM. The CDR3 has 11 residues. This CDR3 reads CATQSVTEAFF. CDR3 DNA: TGTGCCACACAGTCGGTCACTGAAGCTTTCTTT.

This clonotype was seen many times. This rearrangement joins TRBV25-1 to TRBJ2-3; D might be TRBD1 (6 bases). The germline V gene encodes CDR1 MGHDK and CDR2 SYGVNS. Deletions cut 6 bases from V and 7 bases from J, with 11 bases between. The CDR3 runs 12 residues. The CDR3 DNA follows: TGTGCCAGCAGCGCAGGGGCACATACGCAGTATTTT. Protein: CASSAGAHTQYF.

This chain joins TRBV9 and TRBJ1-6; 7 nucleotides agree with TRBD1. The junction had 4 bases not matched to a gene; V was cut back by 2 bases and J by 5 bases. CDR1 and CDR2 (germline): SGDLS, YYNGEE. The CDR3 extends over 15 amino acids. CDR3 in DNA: TGTGCCAGCAGCGTCGGGACAGCTAATAATTCACCCCTCCACTTT. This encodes CASSVGTANNSPLHF.

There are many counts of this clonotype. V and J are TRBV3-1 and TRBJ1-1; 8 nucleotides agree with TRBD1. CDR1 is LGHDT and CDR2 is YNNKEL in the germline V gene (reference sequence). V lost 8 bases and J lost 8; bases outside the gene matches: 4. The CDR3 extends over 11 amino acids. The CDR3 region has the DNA TGTGCCAGCGCCCGGGACAGGGAAGCTTTCTTT. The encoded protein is CASARDREAFF.

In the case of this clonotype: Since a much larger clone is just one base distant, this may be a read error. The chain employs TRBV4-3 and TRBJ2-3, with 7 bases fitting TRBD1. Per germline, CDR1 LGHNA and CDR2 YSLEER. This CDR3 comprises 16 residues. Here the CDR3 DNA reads TGCTCCAGCAGCCAAGTTACGGACAGGAGCACAGATACGCAGTATTTT. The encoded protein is CSSSQVTDRSTDTQYF.

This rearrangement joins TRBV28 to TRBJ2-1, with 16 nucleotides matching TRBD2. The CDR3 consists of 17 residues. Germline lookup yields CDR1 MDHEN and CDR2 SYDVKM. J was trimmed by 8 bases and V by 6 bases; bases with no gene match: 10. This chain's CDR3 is CASSLHGTSGRADEQFF. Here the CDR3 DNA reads TGTGCCAGCAGCCTTCACGGGACTAGCGGGAGGGCGGATGAGCAGTTCTTC.

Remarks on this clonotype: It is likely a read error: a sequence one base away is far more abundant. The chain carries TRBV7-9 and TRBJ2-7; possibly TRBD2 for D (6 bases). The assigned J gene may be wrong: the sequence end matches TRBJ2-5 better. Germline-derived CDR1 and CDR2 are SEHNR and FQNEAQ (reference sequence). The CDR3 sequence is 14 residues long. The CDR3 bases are TGTGCCAGCAGCTTAGCGCGGGGTTTCGAGACCCAGTACTTC. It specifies CASSLARGFETQYF.

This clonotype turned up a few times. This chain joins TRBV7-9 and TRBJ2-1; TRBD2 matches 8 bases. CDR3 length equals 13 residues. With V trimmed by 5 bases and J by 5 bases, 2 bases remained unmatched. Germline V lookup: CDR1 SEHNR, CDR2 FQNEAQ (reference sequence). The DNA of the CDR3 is TGTGCCAGCAGCGATAGCGGGGACAATGAGCAGTTCTTC. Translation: CASSDSGDNEQFF.

CDR3 residues: CASSAPGTSGGNEQFF. CDR3 sequence (DNA): TGTGCCAGCAGTGCACCCGGGACTAGCGGGGGAAATGAGCAGTTCTTC. The chain uses TRBV28 and TRBJ2-1; 14 bases match TRBD2. Germline V gene data show CDR1 as MDHEN and CDR2 as SYDVKM. This CDR3 has 16 amino acids. V trimming: 5 bases; J trimming: 7 bases; junction bases outside the gene matches: 7.

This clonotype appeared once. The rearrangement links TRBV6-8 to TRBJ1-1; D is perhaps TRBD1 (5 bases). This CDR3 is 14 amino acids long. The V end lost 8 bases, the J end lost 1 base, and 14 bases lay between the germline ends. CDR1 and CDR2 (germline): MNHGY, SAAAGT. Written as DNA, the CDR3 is TGTGCCAGCGGAATGGCTGGGGCGAACACTGAAGCTTTCTTT. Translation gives CASGMAGANTEAFF.

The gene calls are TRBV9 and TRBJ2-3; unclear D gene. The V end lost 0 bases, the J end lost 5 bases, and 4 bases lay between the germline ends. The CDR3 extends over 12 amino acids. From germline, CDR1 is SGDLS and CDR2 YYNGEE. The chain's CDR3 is CASSVGKDTQYF. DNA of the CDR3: TGTGCCAGCAGCGTAGGTAAAGATACGCAGTATTTT. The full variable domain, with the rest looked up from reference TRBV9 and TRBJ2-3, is DSGVTQTPKHLITATGQRVTLRCSPRSGDLSVYWYQQSLDQGLQFLIQYYNGEERAKGNILERFSAQQFPDLHSELNLSSLELGDSALYFCASSVGKDTQYFGPGTRLTVL.

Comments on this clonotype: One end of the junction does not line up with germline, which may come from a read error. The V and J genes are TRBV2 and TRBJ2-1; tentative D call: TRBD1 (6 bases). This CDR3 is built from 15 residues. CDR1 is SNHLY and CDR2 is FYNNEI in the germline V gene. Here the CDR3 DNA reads TGTGTCAGCAGTGAAAATACAGGGAATACAAAGGAGCAGTTCTTC. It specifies CVSSENTGNTKEQFF.

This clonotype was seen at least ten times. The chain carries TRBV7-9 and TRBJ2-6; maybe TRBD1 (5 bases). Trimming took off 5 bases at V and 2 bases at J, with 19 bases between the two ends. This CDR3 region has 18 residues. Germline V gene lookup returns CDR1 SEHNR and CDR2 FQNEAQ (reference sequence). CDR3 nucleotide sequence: TGTGCCAGCAGCGGGGCCGGGCCCCCTCGGCCTGGGGCCAACGTCCTGACTTTC. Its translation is CASSGAGPPRPGANVLTF.

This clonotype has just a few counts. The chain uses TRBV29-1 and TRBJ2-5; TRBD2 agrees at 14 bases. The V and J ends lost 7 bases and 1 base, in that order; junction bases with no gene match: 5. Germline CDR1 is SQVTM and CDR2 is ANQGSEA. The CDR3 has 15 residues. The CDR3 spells CSAAGTSGGQETQYF. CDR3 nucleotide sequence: TGCAGCGCTGCGGGGACTAGCGGGGGCCAAGAGACCCAGTACTTC.

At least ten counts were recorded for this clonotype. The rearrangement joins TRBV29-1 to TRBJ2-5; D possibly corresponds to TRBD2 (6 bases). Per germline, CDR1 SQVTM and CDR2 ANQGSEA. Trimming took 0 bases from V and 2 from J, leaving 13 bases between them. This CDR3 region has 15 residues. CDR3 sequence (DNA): TGCAGCGTTGAAGATCGCCCGGGGAGGCAAGAGACCCAGTACTTC. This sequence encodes CSVEDRPGRQETQYF.

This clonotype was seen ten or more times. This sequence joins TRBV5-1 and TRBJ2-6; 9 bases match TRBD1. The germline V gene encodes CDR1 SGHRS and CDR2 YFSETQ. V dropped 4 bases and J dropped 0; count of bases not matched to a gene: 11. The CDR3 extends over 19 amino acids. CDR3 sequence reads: CASSVTPPGQGSGANVLTF. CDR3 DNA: TGCGCCAGCAGCGTAACGCCTCCGGGACAGGGCTCTGGGGCCAACGTCCTGACTTTC.

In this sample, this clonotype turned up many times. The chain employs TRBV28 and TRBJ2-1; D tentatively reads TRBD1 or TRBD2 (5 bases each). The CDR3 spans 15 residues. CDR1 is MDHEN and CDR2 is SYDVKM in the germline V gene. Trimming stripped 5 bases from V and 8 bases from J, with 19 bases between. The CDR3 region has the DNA TGTGCCAGCAGTCCCGCCTCGGGGCGTGCCTATGAGCAGTTCTTC. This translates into CASSPASGRAYEQFF.